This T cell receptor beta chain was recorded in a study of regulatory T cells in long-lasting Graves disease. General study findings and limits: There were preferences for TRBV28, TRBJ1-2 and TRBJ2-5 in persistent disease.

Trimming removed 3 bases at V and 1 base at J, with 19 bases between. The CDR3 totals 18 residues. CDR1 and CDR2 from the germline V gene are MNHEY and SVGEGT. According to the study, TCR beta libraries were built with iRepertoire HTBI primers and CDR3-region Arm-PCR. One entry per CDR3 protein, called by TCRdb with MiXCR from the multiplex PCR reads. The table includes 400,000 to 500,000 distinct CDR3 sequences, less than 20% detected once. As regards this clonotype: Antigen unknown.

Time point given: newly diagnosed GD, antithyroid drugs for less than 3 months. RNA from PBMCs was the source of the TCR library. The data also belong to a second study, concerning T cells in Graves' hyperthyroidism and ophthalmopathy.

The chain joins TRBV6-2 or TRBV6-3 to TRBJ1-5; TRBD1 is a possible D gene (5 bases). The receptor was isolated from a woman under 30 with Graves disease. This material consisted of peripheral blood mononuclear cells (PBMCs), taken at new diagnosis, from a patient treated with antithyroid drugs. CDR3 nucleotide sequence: TGTGCCAGCAGTTATCGGGTAGAGAGGTCAGGGAGCAATCAGCCCCAGCATTTT. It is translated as CASSYRVERSGSNQPQHF.